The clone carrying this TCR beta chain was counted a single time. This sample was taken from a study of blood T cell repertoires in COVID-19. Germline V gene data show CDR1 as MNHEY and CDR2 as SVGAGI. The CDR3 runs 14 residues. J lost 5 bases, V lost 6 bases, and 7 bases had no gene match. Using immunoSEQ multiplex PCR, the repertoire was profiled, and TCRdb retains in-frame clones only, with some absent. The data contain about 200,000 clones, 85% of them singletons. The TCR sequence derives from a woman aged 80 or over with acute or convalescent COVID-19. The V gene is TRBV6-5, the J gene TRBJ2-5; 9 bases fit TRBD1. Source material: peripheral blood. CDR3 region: CASRLQGARETQYF. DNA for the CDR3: TGTGCCAGCAGGCTACAGGGGGCAAGGGAGACCCAGTACTTC.